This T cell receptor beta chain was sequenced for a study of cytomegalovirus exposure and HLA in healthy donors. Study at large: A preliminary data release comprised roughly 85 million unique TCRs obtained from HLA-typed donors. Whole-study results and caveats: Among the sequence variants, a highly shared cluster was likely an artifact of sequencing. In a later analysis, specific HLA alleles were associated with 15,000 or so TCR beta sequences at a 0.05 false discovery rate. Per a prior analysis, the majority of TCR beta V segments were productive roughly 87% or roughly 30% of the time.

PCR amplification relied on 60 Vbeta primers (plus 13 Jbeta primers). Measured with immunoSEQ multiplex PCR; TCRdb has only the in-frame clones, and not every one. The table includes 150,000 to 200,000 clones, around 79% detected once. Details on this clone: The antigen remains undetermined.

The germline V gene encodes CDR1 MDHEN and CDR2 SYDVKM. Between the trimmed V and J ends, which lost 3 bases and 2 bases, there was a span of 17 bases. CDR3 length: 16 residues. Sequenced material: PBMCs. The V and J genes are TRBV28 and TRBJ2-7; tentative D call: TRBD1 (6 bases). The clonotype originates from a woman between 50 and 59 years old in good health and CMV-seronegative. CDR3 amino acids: CASSLSAAGTTYEQYF. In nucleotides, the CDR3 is TGTGCCAGCAGTTTGTCCGCCGCCGGGACAACCTACGAGCAGTACTTC.